The next 16 T cell receptor beta chains were all read from a single sample in a study of shared clonotypes between healthy human individuals. This table comes from immunoSEQ multiplex PCR, and its TCRdb copy is limited to in-frame clones, with some not included. The sample lists some 580,000 clones; 98% were seen once. Naivety among CD8 cells was defined by CD45RO negativity and positive CCR7 selection, thereby excluding terminally differentiated effector memory CD45RA+ cells. Sequencing was performed on naive CD8+ T cells sorted from blood. These receptors were collected from a man aged 25 to 40 in good health.

V usage is TRBV27 and J usage is TRBJ1-5; D is possibly TRBD1 (5 bases). The V and J ends lost 2 bases and 6 bases respectively, with 14 bases between them. This CDR3 has 15 residues. The germline CDR1 and CDR2 sequences are MNHEY and SMNVEV (reference sequence). CDR3 region: CASSLRAWGGQPQHF. The DNA for the CDR3 is TGTGCCAGCAGTTTAAGGGCCTGGGGCGGTCAGCCCCAGCATTTT.

The chain is built from TRBV7-9 and TRBJ2-7; D not resolved. The V gene lost 5 bases and the J gene lost 5 bases, with 13 bases spanning the gap. The CDR3 is 13 residues long. The germline V gene encodes CDR1 SEHNR and CDR2 FQNEAQ (reference sequence). The CDR3 loop is CASSPPSGHEQYF. CDR3 coding DNA: TGTGCCAGCAGCCCCCCCTCTGGACACGAGCAGTACTTC.

The chain uses TRBV10-3 and TRBJ1-5; no definite D call. From germline, CDR1 is ENHRY and CDR2 SYGVKD. Trimming stripped 0 bases from V and 4 bases from J, with 1 base between. The CDR3 contains 12 residues. This CDR3 is CAISESNQPQHF. Here the CDR3 DNA reads TGTGCCATCAGTGAGTCGAATCAGCCCCAGCATTTT.

The rearrangement uses TRBV9 and TRBJ2-7; 8 positions agree with TRBD2. Trimming removed 5 bases from V and 2 bases from J; junction bases left unmatched: 6. CDR1 SGDLS and CDR2 YYNGEE come from the germline V gene. CDR3 length: 14 residues. The CDR3 protein is CASSPTSDPYEQYF. DNA of the CDR3: TGTGCCAGCAGTCCGACTAGCGATCCCTACGAGCAGTACTTC.

As to this clone: The identical CDR3 is also encoded by other nucleotide sequences in the sample. The genes are TRBV4-3 and TRBJ2-1; tentative D call: TRBD2 (6 bases). Germline values: CDR1 LGHNA, CDR2 YSLEER. CDR3 length: 12 amino acids. Trimming removed 3 bases at V and 9 bases at J, with 9 bases between. The CDR3 sequence: CASSQEGSEQFF. The CDR3 nucleotides are TGCGCCAGCAGCCAGGAGGGAAGTGAGCAGTTCTTC.

The chain uses TRBV7-9 and TRBJ2-5, with 10 positions matching TRBD2. V gave up 5 bases and J gave up 2 bases; unmatched junction bases: 8. Germline CDR1 is SEHNR and CDR2 is FQNEAQ (reference sequence). This CDR3 comprises 16 residues. This CDR3 is CASSQLAGNPQETQYF. Written as DNA, the CDR3 is TGTGCCAGCAGCCAACTAGCGGGGAACCCTCAAGAGACCCAGTACTTC.

This chain connects TRBV30 to TRBJ2-7; D perhaps matches TRBD2 (5 bases). CDR3 size: 15 residues. Trimming pared 4 bases from V and 4 bases from J, leaving 20 bases between. Germline V gene lookup returns CDR1 GTSNPN and CDR2 SVGIG (reference sequence). CDR3 in amino acids: CAWIPFQRNLYEQYF. CDR3 DNA: TGTGCCTGGATACCCTTTCAGCGGAACTTGTACGAGCAGTACTTC.

The V call is TRBV28, the J call TRBJ2-7, with unresolved D. The CDR3 is 12 amino acids. The V gene's germline CDR1 is MDHEN and CDR2 SYDVKM. The V end lost 5 bases, the J end lost 3 bases, and 8 bases lay between the germline ends. The CDR3 coding sequence is TGTGCCAGCAGTGCCGCGAACTACGAGCAGTACTTC. Residues: CASSAANYEQYF.

A remark on this clone: An end of the junction does not agree with germline; a read error may underlie this. The rearrangement joins TRBV6-6 to TRBJ2-7, with D perhaps TRBD1 or TRBD2 (5 bases each). Germline CDR1 is MNHNY and CDR2 is SVGAGI (reference sequence). CDR3 length equals 11 residues. Written as DNA, the CDR3 is TGTGCCAGCAGTGAACCGGGACCGAAGGACTTC. This codes for CASSEPGPKDF.

The rearrangement uses TRBV11-2 and TRBJ2-1; 7 nucleotides agree with TRBD1. The germline V gene has CDR1 SGHAT and CDR2 FQNNGV. The CDR3 has 12 amino acids. V was pared by 1 base and J by 12 bases, with 3 bases of the junction left unmatched. CDR3 nucleotides: TGTGCCAGCAGCTTAGGGTGGGACAGGCAGTTCTTC. Residues: CASSLGWDRQFF. The entire variable domain, with the rest obtained from reference TRBV11-2 and TRBJ2-1, is as follows: EAGVAQSPRYKIIEKRQSVAFWCNPISGHATLYWYQQILGQGPKLLIQFQNNGVVDDSQLPKDRFSAERLKGVDSTLKIQPAKLEDSAVYLCASSLGWDRQFFGPGTRLTVL.

V is TRBV11-2 and J is TRBJ2-1, with unresolved D. This CDR3 has 12 residues. The V end was cut by 6 bases, the J end by 7 bases, with 10 bases between. Germline CDR1 and CDR2: SGHAT and FQNNGV. CDR3 DNA sequence: TGTGCCAGCAGTTCTGATGCGAATGAGCAGTTCTTC. The encoded protein is CASSSDANEQFF. The full variable domain, completed using reference TRBV11-2 and TRBJ2-1, is EAGVAQSPRYKIIEKRQSVAFWCNPISGHATLYWYQQILGQGPKLLIQFQNNGVVDDSQLPKDRFSAERLKGVDSTLKIQPAKLEDSAVYLCASSSDANEQFFGPGTRLTVL.

The CDR3 DNA sequence: TGTGCCAGCAGCTTAAGGGGACAGGGATTGAACACTGAAGCTTTCTTT. Amino acid sequence: CASSLRGQGLNTEAFF. The gene calls are TRBV7-9 and TRBJ1-1, with 9 positions matching TRBD1. This CDR3 is 16 amino acids long. CDR1 and CDR2 (germline): SEHNR, FQNEAQ (reference sequence). V lost 2 bases to trimming and J lost 0 bases; unmatched junction nucleotides: 4.

V gene TRBV19 combines with J gene TRBJ1-1; D is uncertain. V lost 4 bases, J lost 7 bases, and 7 bases lay in between. Germline-derived CDR1 and CDR2 are LNHDA and SQIVND (reference sequence). CDR3 size: 11 residues. CDR3 loop: CASSTTSEAFF. The CDR3 DNA is TGTGCCAGTAGTACCACAAGTGAAGCTTTCTTT. Complete variable domain (other parts from reference TRBV19 and TRBJ1-1): DGGITQSPKYLFRKEGQNVTLSCEQNLNHDAMYWYRQDPGQGLRLIYYSQIVNDFQKGDIAEGYSVSREKKESFPLTVTSAQKNPTAFYLCASSTTSEAFFGQGTRLTVV.

This clone was recorded once. This chain links TRBV7-6 with TRBJ2-2, with 11 bases that match TRBD2. CDR1 is SGHVS, CDR2 FNYEAQ, per germline. CDR3 size: 16 residues. The trim removed 1 base at V and 7 bases at J, leaving 5 bases unmatched. The CDR3 DNA sequence: TGTGCCAGCAGCTTAGAGACTAGCGGGAAAGGCGGGGAGCTGTTTTTT. It yields the protein CASSLETSGKGGELFF.

This clone was seen a single time. The chain combines TRBV4-3 with TRBJ1-5; tentatively, D is TRBD1 (5 bases). Between the trimmed V and J ends, which lost 2 bases and 5 bases, there was a span of 13 bases. There are 15 residues in the CDR3. In germline, CDR1 is LGHNA, CDR2 YSLEER. Here the CDR3 DNA reads TGCGCCAGCAGCCAACGGGCAGGGATAGATCAGCCCCAGCATTTT. It codes for CASSQRAGIDQPQHF.

The chain employs TRBV10-2 and TRBJ1-1; 8 bases are a match to TRBD1. Germline CDR1 reads WSHSY; CDR2 reads SAAADI. This CDR3 has 12 residues. V lost 8 bases and J lost 4; bases outside the gene matches: 3. The CDR3 loop is CASGQGFTEAFF. DNA of the CDR3: TGCGCCAGCGGACAGGGATTCACTGAAGCTTTCTTT.